The 27 T cell receptor beta chains below were found in one sample sequenced in a study of T cell responses to AZD1222 COVID-19 vaccine. Assay: immunoSEQ multiplex PCR; the TCRdb copy retains only in-frame clones and omits some. The table shows about 86,000 clones, with over 85% occurring only once. The sample consisted of peripheral blood, taken 28 days after the second AZD1222 dose. The receptors stem from an adult who received the AZD1222 COVID-19 vaccine.

The chain has TRBV7-9 and TRBJ1-2, with TRBD1 as a possible D gene (5 bases). The V and J ends lost 0 bases and 5 bases respectively, with 16 bases between them. The length of the CDR3 is 16 residues. Germline V gene data show CDR1 as SEHNR and CDR2 as FQNEAQ (reference sequence). CDR3 loop: CASSLASGGASYGYTF. DNA for the CDR3: TGTGCCAGCAGCTTAGCGAGTGGAGGGGCCTCTTATGGCTACACCTTC.

V is TRBV9 and J is TRBJ1-1; a possible D gene is TRBD1 (5 bases). The CDR3 loop spans 13 amino acids. The V end was cut by 4 bases, the J end by 4 bases, with 11 bases between. Looked up from germline, CDR1 is SGDLS and CDR2 is YYNGEE. Written as DNA, the CDR3 is TGTGCCAGCAGCACAGACAGACGCACTGAAGCTTTCTTT. This sequence encodes CASSTDRRTEAFF.

The chain carries TRBV5-6 and TRBJ2-7; 7 nucleotides line up with TRBD1. Germline CDR1 and CDR2: SGHDT and YYEEEE. The CDR3 has 14 amino acids. Trimming cost V 2 bases and J 3 bases; bases outside gene matches: 5. The CDR3 sequence is CASSFGQEYYEQYF. CDR3 nucleotide sequence: TGTGCCAGCAGCTTCGGACAGGAATACTACGAGCAGTACTTC.

This rearrangement joins TRBV24-1 to TRBJ2-7; 9 bases line up with TRBD1. Germline V gene data show CDR1 as KGHDR and CDR2 as SFDVKD. The V and J ends lost 7 bases and 0 bases, in that order; junction bases with no gene match: 3. The CDR3 consists of 14 residues. CDR3 residues: CATSRTGASYEQYF. CDR3 bases: TGTGCCACCAGCCGGACAGGGGCCTCCTACGAGCAGTACTTC.

CDR3 coding DNA: TGTGCCAGCAGCGTAGTCCAGGGGTACGGCACAGATACGCAGTATTTT. Protein: CASSVVQGYGTDTQYF. The rearrangement uses TRBV9 and TRBJ2-3, with a possible D match to TRBD1 (6 bases). This CDR3 comprises 16 residues. Germline V gene lookup returns CDR1 SGDLS and CDR2 YYNGEE. The germline V and J ends were trimmed by 0 bases and 1 base, with 12 bases remaining between them. The full variable domain, with the rest looked up from reference TRBV9 and TRBJ2-3, is DSGVTQTPKHLITATGQRVTLRCSPRSGDLSVYWYQQSLDQGLQFLIQYYNGEERAKGNILERFSAQQFPDLHSELNLSSLELGDSALYFCASSVVQGYGTDTQYFGPGTRLTVL.

CDR3 DNA: TGTGCCAGCAGCGCAGGACACTCGGGGGGCACTGAAGCTTTCTTT. Translation gives CASSAGHSGGTEAFF. The chain carries TRBV4-2 and TRBJ1-1; D perhaps matches TRBD1 (5 bases). The germline gives CDR1 LGHNA, CDR2 YNFKEQ. V was trimmed by 5 bases and J by 4 bases, leaving 17 bases between them. The CDR3 sequence is 15 residues long.

A few counts support this clone. CDR3 DNA sequence: TGTGCCAGCAGAACCGGAGAGAGATTGGGTGGCTACACCTTC. This translates into CASRTGERLGGYTF. The J gene is TRBJ1-2, the V gene TRBV6-5; D uncertain. CDR3 size: 14 residues. Germline V gene sequence: CDR1 MNHEY, CDR2 SVGAGI. Trimming shortened V by 6 bases and J by 7 bases, and 18 bases separated the two germline ends.

The chain recombines TRBV28 with TRBJ2-7; D perhaps matches TRBD1 (5 bases). Germline V gene sequence: CDR1 MDHEN, CDR2 SYDVKM. CDR3 length: 13 residues. V lost 6 bases and J 3 bases, leaving 12 bases between the germline ends. The CDR3 region is CASRGQGSYEQYF. The DNA for the CDR3 is TGTGCCAGCAGGGGCCAGGGAAGCTACGAGCAGTACTTC.

V gene TRBV11-2 combines with J gene TRBJ2-1; 7 bases map to TRBD1. J gave up 5 bases and V 5 bases, and 6 bases lay outside the gene matches. This CDR3 is 14 amino acids long. Germline lookup yields CDR1 SGHAT and CDR2 FQNNGV. CDR3 in DNA: TGTGCCAGCAGCACTTGGGACAGAAACAATGAGCAGTTCTTC. Its protein product is CASSTWDRNNEQFF.

V usage is TRBV9 and J usage is TRBJ1-5, with TRBD1 as a possible D gene (6 bases). The CDR3 sequence is 14 residues long. Germline V lookup: CDR1 SGDLS, CDR2 YYNGEE. Trimming removed 3 bases from V and 4 bases from J, with 11 bases in between. Here the CDR3 reads CASSAGTRNQPQHF. CDR3 DNA sequence: TGTGCCAGCAGCGCCGGGACAAGAAATCAGCCCCAGCATTTT.

This chain uses TRBV6-4 with TRBJ2-7; 7 bases align to TRBD2. CDR1 and CDR2 from the germline V gene are MRHNA and SNTAGT. The J segment lost 3 bases and the V segment lost 10 bases, leaving 12 bases of the junction unmatched. There are 14 residues in the CDR3. DNA for the CDR3: TGTGCCATCATAGACGTGGGAGGGTTCTACGAGCAGTACTTC. It translates to CAIIDVGGFYEQYF.

As for this clone: This may arise from a read error, as a much more abundant clone is one base away. This rearrangement joins TRBV7-3 to TRBJ2-5; 13 nucleotides line up with TRBD2. V lost 4 bases to trimming and J lost 2 bases; unmatched junction nucleotides: 1. The germline gives CDR1 SGHTA, CDR2 FQGTGA. This CDR3 contains 15 residues. The CDR3 spells CASSSTSGGQETQYF. CDR3 in DNA: TGTGCCAGCAGCTCGACTAGCGGGGGGCAAGAGACCCAGTACTTC.

The rearrangement joins TRBV27 to TRBJ2-5; TRBD1 matches 7 bases. Germline-derived CDR1 and CDR2 are MNHEY and SMNVEV (reference sequence). The CDR3 is 16 residues long. Unmatched junction bases numbered 12, after V lost 4 bases and J lost 4 bases. In nucleotides, the CDR3 is TGTGCCAGCAGTTCGGTATTAGACAGGGATCGAGAGACCCAGTACTTC. Translated: CASSSVLDRDRETQYF.

This chain connects TRBV15 to TRBJ1-1, with a possible D match to TRBD1 (6 bases). V dropped 1 base and J dropped 4 bases, with 13 bases sitting between them. The CDR3 totals 15 residues. The germline V gene encodes CDR1 LNHNV and CDR2 YYDKDF (reference sequence). The CDR3 coding sequence is TGTGCCACCAGCAGAGTTACAGGGCTGGGCACTGAAGCTTTCTTT. This codes for CATSRVTGLGTEAFF.

This chain uses TRBV6-5 with TRBJ1-1; maybe TRBD1 (5 bases). Trimming removed 7 bases from V and 0 bases from J, with 9 bases in between. The germline V gene has CDR1 MNHEY and CDR2 SVGAGI. This CDR3 comprises 13 residues. The CDR3 nucleotides read TGTGCCAGCACCGGGACGGTGAACACTGAAGCTTTCTTT. Encoded protein: CASTGTVNTEAFF.

The chain is built from TRBV5-1 and TRBJ2-7; 8 nucleotides agree with TRBD1. The CDR3 is 15 residues long. Per the germline V gene, CDR1 is SGHRS and CDR2 is YFSETQ. V lost 1 base and J lost 1; bases outside the gene matches: 4. CDR3 sequence: CASSLRQGASYEQYF. CDR3 coding DNA: TGCGCCAGCAGCTTGAGGCAGGGGGCGTCCTACGAGCAGTACTTC. Filled out from reference TRBV5-1 and TRBJ2-7, the complete variable domain reads KAGVTQTPRYLIKTRGQQVTLSCSPISGHRSVSWYQQTPGQGLQFLFEYFSETQRNKGNFPGRFSGRQFSNSRSEMNVSTLELGDSALYLCASSLRQGASYEQYFGPGTRLTVT.

This chain links TRBV7-2 with TRBJ2-5; D call uncertain. The germline V gene encodes CDR1 SGHTA and CDR2 FQGNSA. There are 14 residues in the CDR3. V lost 5 bases, J lost 5 bases, and 15 bases lay in between. Written as DNA, the CDR3 is TGTGCCAGCAGCGAAAGCCGGGTAACGGAGACCCAGTACTTC. This translates into CASSESRVTETQYF.

This chain connects TRBV6-6 to TRBJ1-1; D is uncertain. CDR3 length: 13 residues. The germline V and J ends were trimmed by 8 bases and 0 bases, with 10 bases remaining between them. CDR1 and CDR2 (germline): MNHNY, SVGAGI (reference sequence). The CDR3 spells CASQRLMNTEAFF. The CDR3 DNA is TGTGCCAGCCAACGCCTAATGAACACTGAAGCTTTCTTT.

This chain connects TRBV4-1 to TRBJ1-2; 8 bases map to TRBD1. This CDR3 has 13 residues. Germline V CDR1 and CDR2: MGHRA, YSYEKL. J gave up 7 bases and V 1 base, and 2 bases lay outside the gene matches. This CDR3 reads CASSQAGGGGYTF. The CDR3 DNA is TGCGCCAGCAGCCAAGCAGGGGGCGGTGGCTACACCTTC.

The chain links TRBV10-1 to TRBJ1-2; no clear D gene. The CDR3 spans 13 residues. Trimming took 0 bases from V and 2 from J, leaving 4 bases between them. The germline gives CDR1 WNHNN, CDR2 SYGVQD (reference sequence). Here the CDR3 DNA reads TGCGCCAGCAGTGAGTCGGAGAACTATGGCTACACCTTC. As protein: CASSESENYGYTF.

The J gene is TRBJ2-1, the V gene TRBV9, with 7 bases that match TRBD2. This CDR3 is 14 amino acids long. CDR1 is SGDLS and CDR2 is YYNGEE in the germline V gene. After removal of 7 bases from V and 7 bases from J, the junction contained 11 bases not matched to a gene. The CDR3 protein is CASGSGAPSNEQFF. DNA of the CDR3: TGTGCCAGCGGGAGCGGGGCCCCCTCAAATGAGCAGTTCTTC.

This clone has only one observation. Here the CDR3 reads CATETGQGRAQYF. CDR3 DNA: TGTGCCACCGAGACGGGACAGGGTAGGGCCCAGTACTTC. V gene TRBV7-9 combines with J gene TRBJ2-5; TRBD1 matches 9 bases. The CDR3 consists of 13 residues. V lost 10 bases and J lost 9; bases outside the gene matches: 12. CDR1 SEHNR and CDR2 FQNEAQ come from the germline V gene (reference sequence).

V and J are TRBV2 and TRBJ2-7; 7 positions agree with TRBD1. The germline gives CDR1 SNHLY, CDR2 FYNNEI. Trimming at V came to 6 bases and at J to 6 bases, leaving 5 bases not matched to a gene. This CDR3 comprises 12 residues. The CDR3, as DNA: TGTGCCAGCAGGCGACAGGGTCCCGAGCAGTACTTC. Translation gives CASRRQGPEQYF.

The V call is TRBV6-5, the J call TRBJ2-1, with no clear D. The V and J ends lost 2 bases and 5 bases respectively, with 7 bases between them. In germline, CDR1 is MNHEY, CDR2 SVGAGI. This CDR3 region has 13 residues. In nucleotides, the CDR3 is TGTGCCAGCAGTTACACAGAGGACAATGAGCAGTTCTTC. It encodes CASSYTEDNEQFF.

A few counts support this clone. This rearrangement joins TRBV9 to TRBJ1-3, with TRBD1 matching 8 bases. Germline CDR1 is SGDLS and CDR2 is YYNGEE. Germline trimming cut 0 bases from V and 4 bases from J; bases unmatched to any gene: 3. The CDR3 has 15 residues. CDR3 protein: CASSVEGTGGNTIYF. CDR3 in DNA: TGTGCCAGCAGCGTAGAGGGGACAGGCGGAAACACCATATATTTT.

V and J are TRBV5-1 and TRBJ1-1; D might be TRBD1 (5 bases). Germline V lookup: CDR1 SGHRS, CDR2 YFSETQ. The CDR3 runs to 15 residues. V gave up 4 bases and J gave up 0 bases, with 13 bases separating them. This CDR3 reads CASSQGHQMNTEAFF. The CDR3 region has the DNA TGCGCCAGCAGCCAAGGACACCAGATGAACACTGAAGCTTTCTTT.

This clone was counted once. V usage is TRBV19 and J usage is TRBJ1-5; 11 nucleotides match TRBD1. The V gene end was trimmed by 4 bases and the J gene end by 7 bases; junction bases not matched to a gene: 9. The CDR3 loop spans 16 amino acids. Germline CDR1 LNHDA, CDR2 SQIVND (reference sequence). CDR3: CASSRTGTGGQQPQHF. The CDR3 DNA is TGTGCCAGTAGTAGAACCGGGACAGGGGGTCAGCAGCCCCAGCATTTT.